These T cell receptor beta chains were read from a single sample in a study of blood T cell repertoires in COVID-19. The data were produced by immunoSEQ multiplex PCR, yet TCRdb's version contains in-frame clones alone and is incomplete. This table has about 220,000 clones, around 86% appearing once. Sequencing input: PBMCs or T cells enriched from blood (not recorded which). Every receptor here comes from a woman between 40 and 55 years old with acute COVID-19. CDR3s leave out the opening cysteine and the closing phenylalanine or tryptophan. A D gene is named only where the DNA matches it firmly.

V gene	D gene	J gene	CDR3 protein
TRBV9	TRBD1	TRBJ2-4	ASSGGQGIQY
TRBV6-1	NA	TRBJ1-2	ASSEAVRNYGYT
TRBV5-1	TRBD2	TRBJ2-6	ASRLAAFSGANVLT
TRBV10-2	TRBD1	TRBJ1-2	ASSERNRGTNYGYT
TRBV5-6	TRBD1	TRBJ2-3	ASSSTGQATDTQY
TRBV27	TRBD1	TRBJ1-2	ASSPTGVYGYT
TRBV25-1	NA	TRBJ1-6	ASSVGGVYNSPLH
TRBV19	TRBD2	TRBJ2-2	ASTSSGGASGELF
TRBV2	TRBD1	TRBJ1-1	ASTLQGEAF
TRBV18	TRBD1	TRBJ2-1	ASVRDRDVNEQF
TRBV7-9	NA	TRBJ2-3	ASTTGWVDTQY
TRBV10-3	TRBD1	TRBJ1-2	AISEEDRVEYLDGYT
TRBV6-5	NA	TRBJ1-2	ASRWAGVSGYT
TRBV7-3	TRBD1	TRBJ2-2	ASSSQGANTGELF
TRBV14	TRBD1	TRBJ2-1	ASSPWDSYNEQF
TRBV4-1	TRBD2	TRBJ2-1	ASSPLGLAGGNEQF
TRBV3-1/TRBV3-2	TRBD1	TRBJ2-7	ASSLQGGYEQY
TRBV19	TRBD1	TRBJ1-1	ASSRTGTGDTEAF
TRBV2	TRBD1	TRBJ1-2	ASTPGQFFYGYT
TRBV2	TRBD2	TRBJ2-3	ASTRGLAGGKKY
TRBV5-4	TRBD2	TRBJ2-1	ASSKGTSGGPYNEQF
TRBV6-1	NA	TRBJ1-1	ASSEYVWGRDTEAF